A single T cell receptor (beta chain) is shown here with its context. Germline lookup yields CDR1 SGHRS and CDR2 YFSETQ. The V and J ends lost 4 bases and 4 bases, in that order; junction bases with no gene match: 12. There are 16 residues in the CDR3. Clones were read by immunoSEQ multiplex PCR, and TCRdb kept only the in-frame ones, dropping some. The profile covers about 89,000 clones, with about 94% appearing a single time and 0.7% to 1% taken by the ten largest. These data originate in a study of T cell changes during pregnancy in multiple sclerosis. The J gene is TRBJ2-5, the V gene TRBV5-1; the match to TRBD1 covers 8 bases. This specimen was peripheral blood, taken in the third trimester of pregnancy. The sequence was obtained from a female donor with multiple sclerosis, enrolled in a pregnancy study. The chain's CDR3 is CASSQRGDGQGETQYF. DNA of the CDR3: TGCGCCAGCAGCCAGAGGGGTGACGGACAGGGAGAGACCCAGTACTTC.